What follows are 17 T cell receptor beta chains derived from one specimen sequenced in a study of T cell repertoires in cytomegalovirus infection. One entry per CDR3 protein results from TCRdb running MiXCR on the reads. Found here are around 280,000 distinct CDR3 sequences, approximately 15% of them singletons; the top ten hold 7% to 9.5%. What was sequenced was PBMCs. These receptors all stem from a human donor in good health (CMV status not recorded). Some clones in this sample may be carry-over from other donors' samples.

The table lists this clonotype with many counts. DNA for the CDR3: TGTGCCAGCAGCTTAGCGGTTGAGACCCAGTACTTC. Translated, it gives CASSLAVETQYF. V is TRBV7-2 and J is TRBJ2-5; no definite D call. Trimming removed 0 bases at V and 5 bases at J, with 4 bases between. Germline values: CDR1 SGHTA, CDR2 FQGNSA. The CDR3 is made up of 12 amino acids.

This clonotype was seen only once. The chain recombines TRBV5-4 with TRBJ2-2; D is possibly TRBD2 (5 bases). This CDR3 spans 13 amino acids. V was shortened by 3 bases and J by 7 bases, with 10 bases between the two germline ends. Germline V gene lookup returns CDR1 SGHNT and CDR2 YYREEE (reference sequence). The CDR3 nucleotides are TGTGCCAGCAGCTCGCCGGGGAACGGGGAGCTGTTTTTT. It yields the protein CASSSPGNGELFF.

At least ten counts were recorded for this clonotype. V usage is TRBV7-2 and J usage is TRBJ2-1; D might be TRBD1 (5 bases). Germline CDR1 reads SGHTA; CDR2 reads FQGNSA. The CDR3 loop spans 12 amino acids. Trimming removed 2 bases from V and 8 bases from J, with 7 bases in between. The CDR3 nucleotides read TGTGCCAGCAGCTTAAAGGGGCATGAGCAGTTCTTC. Its translation: CASSLKGHEQFF. The variable domain in full, completed from reference TRBV7-2 and TRBJ2-1, reads GAGVSQSPSNKVTEKGKDVELRCDPISGHTALYWYRQSLGQGLEFLIYFQGNSAPDKSGLPSDRFSAERTGGSVSTLTIQRTQQEDSAVYLCASSLKGHEQFFGPGTRLTVL.

This clonotype showed up many times. V is TRBV7-2 and J is TRBJ1-4, with D possibly TRBD1 on 5 matching bases. CDR1 and CDR2 from the germline V gene are SGHTA and FQGNSA. The CDR3 runs to 14 residues. Deletions cut 5 bases from V and 3 bases from J, with 10 bases between. CDR3 bases: TGTGCCAGCAGCCCCGGGGGTTCTAATGAAAAACTGTTTTTT. This codes for CASSPGGSNEKLFF.

The J gene is TRBJ2-2, the V gene TRBV14; TRBD1 or TRBD2 may be the D gene (5 bases each). Trimming took 0 bases from V and 4 from J, leaving 12 bases between them. The CDR3 extends over 16 amino acids. Germline-derived CDR1 and CDR2 are SGHDN and FVKESK. The CDR3 region is CASSQDRGPSTGELFF. The CDR3 DNA follows: TGTGCCAGCAGCCAAGATCGGGGCCCGTCCACCGGGGAGCTGTTTTTT.

This clonotype was picked up many times. The rearrangement uses TRBV7-6 and TRBJ2-7; D is uncertain. V lost 5 bases and J 7 bases, leaving 18 bases between the germline ends. Germline CDR1 is SGHVS and CDR2 is FNYEAQ. The length of the CDR3 is 14 residues. The CDR3 DNA sequence: TGTGCCAGCAGCCCACCCAGGCGGACCGAGGAGCAGTACTTC. Its protein is CASSPPRRTEEQYF.

This clonotype came up a few times. The rearrangement links TRBV5-5 to TRBJ2-7; the D gene is possibly TRBD1 (6 bases). CDR1 SGHKS and CDR2 YYEKEE come from the germline V gene (reference sequence). The CDR3 spans 15 residues. The V and J ends lost 5 bases and 2 bases respectively, with 17 bases between them. This CDR3 is CASSSGTSITYEQYF. The CDR3 DNA sequence: TGTGCCAGCAGTTCCGGGACATCAATTACCTACGAGCAGTACTTC. Using reference TRBV5-5 and TRBJ2-7 for the parts outside the CDR3, the full variable domain is DAGVTQSPTHLIKTRGQQVTLRCSPISGHKSVSWYQQVLGQGPQFIFQYYEKEERGRGNFPDRFSARQFPNYSSELNVNALLLGDSALYLCASSSGTSITYEQYFGPGTRLTVT.

The chain uses TRBV6-5 and TRBJ2-3; D unclear. There are 11 residues in the CDR3. V shed 5 bases and J shed 2 bases, with 2 bases lying between them. Germline lookup yields CDR1 MNHEY and CDR2 SVGAGI. CDR3 bases: TGTGCCAGCAGTAACACAGATACGCAGTATTTT. This codes for CASSNTDTQYF.

V is TRBV5-1 and J is TRBJ2-3; 11 nucleotides align to TRBD1. This CDR3 spans 16 amino acids. Germline lookup yields CDR1 SGHRS and CDR2 YFSETQ. With 4 bases clipped from V and 1 base from J, the junction kept 5 bases outside the gene matches. This chain's CDR3 is CASSLSGQGGTDTQYF. DNA of the CDR3: TGCGCCAGCAGCCTTTCGGGACAGGGGGGCACAGATACGCAGTATTTT.

This clonotype was observed a handful of times. The chain carries TRBV5-8 and TRBJ2-5; D possibly corresponds to TRBD2 (6 bases). Germline CDR1 and CDR2: SGHTS and YDEGEE. The CDR3 is 13 residues long. V was trimmed by 7 bases and J by 3 bases, leaving 13 bases between them. CDR3 DNA sequence: TGTGCCAGCGATACCTGGGGGGAAGAGACCCAGTACTTC. Protein: CASDTWGEETQYF.

This clonotype has only a few counts. The chain employs TRBV5-4 and TRBJ2-5; D may be TRBD2 (5 bases). V shed 4 bases and J shed 3 bases, with 16 bases lying between them. CDR1 is SGHNT, CDR2 YYREEE, per germline (reference sequence). The CDR3 sequence is 15 residues long. This CDR3 is CASSPDRTGEETQYF. CDR3 nucleotide sequence: TGTGCCAGCAGCCCTGACCGGACTGGGGAAGAGACCCAGTACTTC.

This clonotype has a count of ten or more. The V call is TRBV7-3, the J call TRBJ1-1, with unresolved D. This CDR3 has 13 amino acids. Germline V CDR1 and CDR2: SGHTA, FQGTGA. Trimming stripped 5 bases from V and 1 base from J, with 8 bases between. The CDR3 sequence is CASSRGANTEAFF. CDR3 in DNA: TGTGCCAGCAGCCGGGGAGCGAACACTGAAGCTTTCTTT.

This clonotype was seen more than once but under ten times. The V gene is TRBV20-1, the J gene TRBJ2-7, with 7 bases identical to TRBD2. Germline V gene lookup returns CDR1 DFQATT and CDR2 SNEGSKA (reference sequence). V dropped 6 bases and J dropped 0; count of bases not matched to a gene: 8. The CDR3 has 14 amino acids. The CDR3 DNA is TGCAGTGCCGGAAGCGGGACGAGCTCCTACGAGCAGTACTTC. It encodes CSAGSGTSSYEQYF.

The V and J genes are TRBV6-2 or TRBV6-3 and TRBJ2-1; 7 bases map to TRBD2. Losses at the gene ends were 7 bases for V and 3 bases for J; bases not matched to a gene: 12. The V gene's germline CDR1 is MNHEY and CDR2 SVGEGT. This CDR3 has 16 amino acids. The CDR3, as DNA: TGTGCCAGCAACCCCGCCAGGCTAGCGGACTACAATGAGCAGTTCTTC. This codes for CASNPARLADYNEQFF.

V and J are TRBV19 and TRBJ2-1; TRBD1 matches at 7 bases. Trimming took 6 bases from V and 6 from J; bases not matched to a gene: 14. CDR3 length equals 16 residues. The germline V gene has CDR1 LNHDA and CDR2 SQIVND (reference sequence). CDR3 region: CASSTERQGRGNEQFF. CDR3 bases: TGTGCCAGTAGCACCGAAAGACAGGGTCGCGGCAATGAGCAGTTCTTC.

This clonotype was observed a handful of times. The chain uses TRBV6-2 or TRBV6-3 and TRBJ2-5; D might be TRBD2 (6 bases). The CDR3 runs 13 residues. The germline gives CDR1 MNHEY, CDR2 SVGEGT. V lost 1 base to trimming and J lost 5 bases, with 8 bases between them. The CDR3 protein is CASSYWLAETQYF. For the CDR3, the DNA is TGTGCCAGCAGTTACTGGCTAGCGGAGACCCAGTACTTC.

This clonotype turned up a few times. The chain is built from TRBV20-1 and TRBJ2-7; TRBD2 might be the D (5 bases). Germline assignment: CDR1 DFQATT and CDR2 SNEGSKA (reference sequence). The CDR3 has 15 residues. Between the trimmed V and J ends, which lost 3 bases and 0 bases, there was a span of 15 bases. DNA of the CDR3: TGCAGTGCTAGTTCGGGTACTAGTGTCTCCTACGAGCAGTACTTC. Protein product: CSASSGTSVSYEQYF.